The text below deals with one TCR beta chain. This entry is derived from a study of blood T cell repertoires in COVID-19. CDR1 and CDR2 from the germline V gene are LGHNT and FRNRAP. There are 16 residues in the CDR3. With 6 bases removed from V and 3 bases from J, the gap between germline ends came to 18 bases. Libraries were prepared by immunoSEQ multiplex PCR; TCRdb keeps only in-frame clonotypes and omits some of them. The data hold more than 150,000 clones, with nearly 90% observed a single time. This chain joins TRBV12-5 and TRBJ2-4; D is perhaps TRBD2 (6 bases). The sequenced material came from peripheral blood. This TCR was recovered from a man aged 45-60 years with acute or convalescent COVID-19. CDR3 region: CASGGPWGEDKNIQYF. The CDR3 bases are TGTGCTAGTGGGGGCCCTTGGGGGGAGGACAAAAACATTCAGTACTTC.